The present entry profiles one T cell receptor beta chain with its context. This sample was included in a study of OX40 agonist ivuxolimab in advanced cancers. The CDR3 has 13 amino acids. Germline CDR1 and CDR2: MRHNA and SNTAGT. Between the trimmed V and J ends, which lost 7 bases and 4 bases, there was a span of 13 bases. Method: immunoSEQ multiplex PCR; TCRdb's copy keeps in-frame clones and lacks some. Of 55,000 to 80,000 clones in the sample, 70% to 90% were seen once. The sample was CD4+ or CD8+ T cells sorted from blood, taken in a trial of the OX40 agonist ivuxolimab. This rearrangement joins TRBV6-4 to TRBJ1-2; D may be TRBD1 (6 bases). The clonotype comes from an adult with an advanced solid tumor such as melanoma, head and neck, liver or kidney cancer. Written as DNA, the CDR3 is TGTGCCAGCACCCTACAGGGACCCTATGGCTACACCTTC. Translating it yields CASTLQGPYGYTF.